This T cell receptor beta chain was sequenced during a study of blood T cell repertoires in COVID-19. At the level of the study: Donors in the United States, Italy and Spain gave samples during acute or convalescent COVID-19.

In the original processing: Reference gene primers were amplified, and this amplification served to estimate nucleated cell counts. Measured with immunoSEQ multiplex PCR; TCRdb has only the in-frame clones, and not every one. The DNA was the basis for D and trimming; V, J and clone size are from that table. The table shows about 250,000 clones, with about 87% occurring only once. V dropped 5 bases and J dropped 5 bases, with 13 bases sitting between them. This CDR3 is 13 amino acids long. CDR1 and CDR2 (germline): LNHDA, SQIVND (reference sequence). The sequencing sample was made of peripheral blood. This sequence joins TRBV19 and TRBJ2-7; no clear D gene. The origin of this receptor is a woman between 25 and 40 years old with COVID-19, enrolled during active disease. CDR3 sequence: CASSETTSDEQYF. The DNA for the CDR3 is TGTGCCAGTAGTGAGACAACCTCTGACGAGCAGTACTTC.